The TCR beta chain described here comes from a study of identical twins. Trimming removed 1 base at V and 2 bases at J, with 9 bases between. The CDR3 loop spans 15 amino acids. Per germline, CDR1 LGHNA and CDR2 YNFKEQ. Study findings and constraints: Cross-sectional statistical analysis, not tracking of the same donors, underpinned the conclusions. Model-predicted out-of-frame TCR alpha sharing fell below observed values in monozygotic twins.

Via MiXCR, TCRdb re-called the 5' RACE reads, giving one row per CDR3 protein. The sample includes 270,000 or so distinct CDR3 sequences, about 8% of them seen just once. At least ten counts were recorded for this clonotype. The antigen remains undetermined. These sequences were also reported in another study, on yellow fever vaccine responses in identical twins.

Material: CD8+ T cells sorted from blood. This clonotype was sampled from a woman under 30 in good health. The rearrangement uses TRBV4-2 and TRBJ1-5; D not certain. The CDR3 DNA is TGTGCCAGCAGCCAAGCCCCGGAGGGCAATCAGCCCCAGCATTTT. Its translation: CASSQAPEGNQPQHF.